The 28 T cell receptor beta chains presented below share a single source sample, sequenced in a study of blood T cell repertoires in COVID-19. Produced via immunoSEQ multiplex PCR; TCRdb's table is partial and in-frame only. In the table there are over 120,000 clones, roughly 80% of which are singletons. Specimen: peripheral blood. The receptors stem from a woman between 70 and 85 years old with COVID-19, enrolled during active disease.

This sequence joins TRBV28 and TRBJ2-3, with D possibly matching TRBD1 (6 bases). CDR3 length equals 18 residues. Germline loops: CDR1 MDHEN, CDR2 SYDVKM. V was shortened by 2 bases and J by 2 bases, with 20 bases between the two germline ends. CDR3 sequence: CASSLSRGLGSTTDTQYF. In DNA form, the CDR3 reads TGTGCCAGCAGTTTAAGTAGGGGGTTGGGGTCGACCACAGATACGCAGTATTTT.

The chain uses TRBV3-1 (or the pseudogene TRBV3-2) and TRBJ2-5; D possibly corresponds to TRBD2 (6 bases). The CDR3 runs 14 residues. From germline, CDR1 is LGHDT and CDR2 YNNKEL (reference sequence). Trimming stripped 8 bases from V and 6 bases from J, with 19 bases between. The CDR3 here is CASRPTGGPKTQYF. In DNA, the CDR3 is TGTGCCAGCCGACCGACCGGGGGTCCTAAGACCCAGTACTTC.

This clone was observed once. The chain has TRBV9 and TRBJ2-2, with D possibly being TRBD1 (6 bases). Germline CDR1 SGDLS, CDR2 YYNGEE. This CDR3 is built from 14 residues. V lost 3 bases, J lost 3 bases, and 9 bases lay in between. CDR3 loop: CASSATGYTGELFF. CDR3 nucleotides: TGTGCCAGCAGCGCTACAGGGTACACCGGGGAGCTGTTTTTT. The full variable domain, completed using reference TRBV9 and TRBJ2-2, is DSGVTQTPKHLITATGQRVTLRCSPRSGDLSVYWYQQSLDQGLQFLIQYYNGEERAKGNILERFSAQQFPDLHSELNLSSLELGDSALYFCASSATGYTGELFFGEGSRLTVL.

CDR3: CASSPDRLSGNTIYF. For the CDR3, the DNA is TGTGCCAGCAGCCCGGACAGGCTCTCTGGAAACACCATATATTTT. The gene calls are TRBV6-5 and TRBJ1-3; 7 bases agree with TRBD1. Per the germline V gene, CDR1 is MNHEY and CDR2 is SVGAGI. With 6 bases clipped from V and 0 bases from J, the junction kept 5 bases outside the gene matches. CDR3 length equals 15 residues.

This rearrangement joins TRBV25-1 to TRBJ2-2; tentative D call: TRBD1 (5 bases). The V gene lost 1 base and the J gene lost 0 bases, with 15 bases spanning the gap. Germline assignment: CDR1 MGHDK and CDR2 SYGVNS. This CDR3 is 18 amino acids long. CDR3 amino acids: CASSESNFQGSNTGELFF. In DNA form, the CDR3 reads TGTGCCAGCAGTGAATCAAATTTTCAGGGATCGAACACCGGGGAGCTGTTTTTT.

This chain joins TRBV3-1 (or the pseudogene TRBV3-2) and TRBJ2-3, with 10 bases identical to TRBD2. V shed 4 bases and J 6 bases; nucleotides not matched to a gene: 7. Per germline, CDR1 LGHDT and CDR2 YNNKEL (reference sequence). The CDR3 consists of 15 residues. The CDR3: CASSRTSGARDTQYF. Here the CDR3 DNA reads TGTGCCAGCAGCCGCACTAGCGGGGCCCGGGATACGCAGTATTTT.

The genes are TRBV7-3 and TRBJ2-3; D uncertain. This CDR3 region has 13 residues. Germline CDR1 and CDR2: SGHTA and FQGTGA. Trimming cost V 2 bases and J 6 bases, with 9 bases left between them. CDR3 coding DNA: TGTGCCAGCAGCTTAGCCCCTGAGGATACGCAGTATTTT. Its translation is CASSLAPEDTQYF.

V gene TRBV6-6 combines with J gene TRBJ1-2, with TRBD1 identical over 7 bases. The CDR3 spans 15 residues. J was trimmed by 0 bases and V by 6 bases; bases with no gene match: 7. Germline V lookup: CDR1 MNHNY, CDR2 SVGAGI (reference sequence). In nucleotides, the CDR3 is TGTGCCAGCAGAACGGGACAGAATCCTAACTATGGCTACACCTTC. It translates to CASRTGQNPNYGYTF.

The chain has TRBV7-8 and TRBJ1-5; no clear D gene. Germline V CDR1 and CDR2: SGHVS, FQNEAQ. Trimming shortened V by 1 base and J by 4 bases, and 11 bases separated the two germline ends. The CDR3 spans 15 residues. The DNA for the CDR3 is TGTGCCAGCAGCTTAGGCCCTCCGGGTAATCAGCCCCAGCATTTT. Amino acids: CASSLGPPGNQPQHF. Filled out from reference TRBV7-8 and TRBJ1-5, the complete variable domain reads GAGVSQSPRYKVAKRGQDVALRCDPISGHVSLFWYQQALGQGPEFLTYFQNEAQLDKSGLPSDRFFAERPEGSVSTLKIQRTQQEDSAVYLCASSLGPPGNQPQHFGDGTRLSIL.

In this sample, this clone turned up once. This rearrangement joins TRBV19 to TRBJ2-1; the match to TRBD2 covers 9 bases. CDR3 size: 15 residues. V was pared by 3 bases and J by 4 bases, with 4 bases of the junction left unmatched. The germline CDR1 and CDR2 sequences are LNHDA and SQIVND (reference sequence). The CDR3 reads CASSIQAGGYNEQFF. The CDR3 nucleotides are TGTGCCAGTAGTATCCAAGCGGGGGGTTACAATGAGCAGTTCTTC.

The V gene is TRBV9, the J gene TRBJ1-1; 9 positions match TRBD1. V gave up 0 bases and J gave up 2 bases; unmatched junction bases: 14. The CDR3 consists of 19 residues. CDR1 is SGDLS and CDR2 is YYNGEE in the germline V gene. The CDR3 region has the DNA TGTGCCAGCAGCGTAGACCCCTCCCCCCGGACAGGGGTTAACACTGAAGCTTTCTTT. The encoded protein is CASSVDPSPRTGVNTEAFF.

The rearrangement uses TRBV7-2 and TRBJ2-7; 14 bases match TRBD2. The trim removed 3 bases at V and 0 bases at J, leaving 7 bases unmatched. Germline V gene data show CDR1 as SGHTA and CDR2 as FQGNSA. This CDR3 has 18 amino acids. DNA for the CDR3: TGTGCCAGCAGCTTCCGGACTAGCGGGGGGCCGAGCTCCTACGAGCAGTACTTC. Translated: CASSFRTSGGPSSYEQYF.

The rearrangement links TRBV28 to TRBJ1-4, with D unclear. V was trimmed by 6 bases and J by 5 bases, leaving 25 bases between them. CDR3 length: 18 residues. Germline V lookup: CDR1 MDHEN, CDR2 SYDVKM. The CDR3 spells CASSLITSWTAPNEKLFF. The CDR3, as DNA: TGTGCCAGCAGCTTAATCACCAGTTGGACTGCCCCGAATGAAAAACTGTTTTTT.

In DNA, the CDR3 is TGTGCCAGCGGCTACGCGGACTATGGCTACACCTTC. Its protein product is CASGYADYGYTF. The V and J genes are TRBV9 and TRBJ1-2; no clear D. The length of the CDR3 is 12 residues. Germline assignment: CDR1 SGDLS and CDR2 YYNGEE. The V end was cut by 7 bases, the J end by 3 bases, with 10 bases between.

The chain joins TRBV28 to TRBJ1-2; perhaps TRBD1 as D (5 bases). The V gene lost 5 bases and the J gene lost 3 bases, with 13 bases spanning the gap. Germline V CDR1 and CDR2: MDHEN, SYDVKM. CDR3 size: 14 residues. Here the CDR3 reads CASSLGGGDYGYTF. CDR3 DNA: TGTGCCAGCAGTCTGGGGGGGGGTGACTATGGCTACACCTTC.

For the CDR3, the DNA is TGTGCCAGCAGTTTATCAGGGGGCCGCCAGCCCCAGCATTTT. It translates to CASSLSGGRQPQHF. The rearrangement joins TRBV28 to TRBJ1-5; 8 bases agree with TRBD1. V gave up 1 base and J gave up 7 bases; unmatched junction bases: 3. Germline-derived CDR1 and CDR2 are MDHEN and SYDVKM. The length of the CDR3 is 14 residues.

The chain employs TRBV6-5 and TRBJ1-5; no reliable D call. The germline CDR1 and CDR2 sequences are MNHEY and SVGAGI. V was cut by 6 bases and J by 1 base, with 7 bases left in between. This CDR3 spans 13 amino acids. CDR3 region: CASSPESNQPQHF. The CDR3 DNA sequence: TGTGCCAGCAGCCCCGAGAGCAATCAGCCCCAGCATTTT.

In this sample, this clone turned up a few times. The genes are TRBV7-8 and TRBJ2-1; TRBD1 matches 10 bases. CDR3 length: 15 amino acids. V shed 5 bases, J shed 10 bases, and the junction held 11 bases outside the gene matches. Germline loops: CDR1 SGHVS, CDR2 FQNEAQ. CDR3 sequence reads: CASSRDRGESEEQFF. CDR3 in DNA: TGTGCCAGCAGCCGGGACAGGGGCGAATCGGAGGAGCAGTTCTTC.

The genes are TRBV5-5 and TRBJ2-7, with 7 nucleotides matching TRBD2. Germline trimming cut 4 bases from V and 2 bases from J; bases unmatched to any gene: 6. Germline-derived CDR1 and CDR2 are SGHKS and YYEKEE (reference sequence). The CDR3 length is 14 residues. CDR3 loop: CASSATSVTYEQYF. The CDR3 DNA is TGTGCCAGCAGCGCCACTAGCGTTACCTACGAGCAGTACTTC.

The rearrangement links TRBV6-2 or TRBV6-3 to TRBJ1-3; TRBD1 matches at 7 bases. CDR1 and CDR2 from the germline V gene are MNHEY and SVGEGT. The CDR3 has 14 residues. V lost 5 bases to trimming and J lost 1 base; unmatched junction nucleotides: 2. The CDR3 is CASSRTGSGNTIYF. The CDR3 nucleotides read TGTGCCAGCAGTCGGACAGGATCTGGAAACACCATATATTTT.

The chain uses TRBV6-5 and TRBJ2-1; a possible D gene is TRBD2 (6 bases). Trimming left V 9 bases short and J 6 bases short, with 18 bases between. The CDR3 is made up of 14 amino acids. The germline V gene has CDR1 MNHEY and CDR2 SVGAGI. CDR3 loop: CASSRSGVVNEQFF. The CDR3 nucleotides read TGTGCCAGTTCCCGATCGGGGGTTGTCAATGAGCAGTTCTTC.

This rearrangement joins TRBV19 to TRBJ1-2; 7 nucleotides agree with TRBD1. The CDR3 covers 16 residues. CDR1 and CDR2 from the germline V gene are LNHDA and SQIVND (reference sequence). V lost 6 bases to trimming and J lost 1 base; unmatched junction nucleotides: 11. The CDR3 loop reads CASRGIRDSLNYGYTF. The CDR3 bases are TGTGCCAGTAGAGGGATCCGGGACAGCCTTAACTATGGCTACACCTTC.

This chain links TRBV6-2 or TRBV6-3 with TRBJ1-1, with D unresolved. The CDR3 has 12 residues. Trimming cost V 6 bases and J 11 bases, with 16 bases left between them. From germline, CDR1 is MNHEY and CDR2 SVGEGT. For the CDR3, the DNA is TGTGCCAGCAGCCCGCCCGCGGGGAGGGCTTTCTTT. Protein sequence: CASSPPAGRAFF.

CDR3 nucleotide sequence: TGTGCCAGCAGCCCAACTAGCGGGGATTACAATGAGCAGTTCTTC. This gives the protein CASSPTSGDYNEQFF. The gene calls are TRBV6-5 and TRBJ2-1; 10 positions agree with TRBD2. From germline, CDR1 is MNHEY and CDR2 SVGAGI. This CDR3 has 15 residues. The V gene end was trimmed by 6 bases and the J gene end by 4 bases; junction bases not matched to a gene: 6.

The chain carries TRBV6-5 and TRBJ2-7; 8 bases match TRBD2. The germline gives CDR1 MNHEY, CDR2 SVGAGI. This CDR3 has 15 residues. J gave up 3 bases and V 5 bases, and 9 bases lay outside the gene matches. CDR3 in amino acids: CASSPGGASLYEQYF. The CDR3 bases are TGTGCCAGCAGTCCCGGGGGGGCCTCCCTCTACGAGCAGTACTTC.

The gene calls are TRBV5-5 and TRBJ1-2; D remains ambiguous. This CDR3 is 13 amino acids long. Trimming removed 1 base at V and 9 bases at J, with 13 bases between. Germline V CDR1 and CDR2: SGHKS, YYEKEE (reference sequence). CDR3 loop: CASSLLPGRSYTF. In DNA form, the CDR3 reads TGTGCCAGCAGCTTGCTGCCGGGTAGGAGCTACACCTTC.

CDR3: CASSLARGAGETQYF. CDR3 nucleotides: TGTGCCAGCAGCTTAGCTCGGGGGGCTGGGGAGACCCAGTACTTC. The V call is TRBV7-2, the J call TRBJ2-5, with D possibly TRBD2 on 7 matching bases. The CDR3 has 15 amino acids. Germline CDR1 reads SGHTA; CDR2 reads FQGNSA. V lost 0 bases, J lost 5 bases, and 13 bases lay in between.

V is TRBV19 and J is TRBJ1-4, with TRBD1 identical over 8 bases. CDR1 LNHDA and CDR2 SQIVND come from the germline V gene (reference sequence). This CDR3 contains 15 residues. Trimming took 5 bases from V and 7 from J; bases not matched to a gene: 9. The CDR3 DNA reads TGTGCCAGTAGTGTTGGGACAGGAGGGGGTGAAAAACTGTTTTTT. Amino acids: CASSVGTGGGEKLFF.